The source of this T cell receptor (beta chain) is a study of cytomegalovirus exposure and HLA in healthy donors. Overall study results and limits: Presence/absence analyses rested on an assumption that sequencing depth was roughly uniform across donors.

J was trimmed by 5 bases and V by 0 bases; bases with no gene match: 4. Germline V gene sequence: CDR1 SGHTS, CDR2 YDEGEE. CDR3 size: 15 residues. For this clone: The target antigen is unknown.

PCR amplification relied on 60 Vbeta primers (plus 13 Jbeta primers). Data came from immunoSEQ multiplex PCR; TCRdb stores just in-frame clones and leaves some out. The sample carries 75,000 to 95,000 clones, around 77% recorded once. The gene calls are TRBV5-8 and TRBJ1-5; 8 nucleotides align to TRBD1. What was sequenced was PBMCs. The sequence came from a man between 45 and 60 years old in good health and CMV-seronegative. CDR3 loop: CASSLGTGFYQPQHF. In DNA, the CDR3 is TGTGCCAGCAGCTTGGGGACAGGGTTTTATCAGCCCCAGCATTTT. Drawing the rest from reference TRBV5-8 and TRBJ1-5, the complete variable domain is EAGVTQSPTHLIKTRGQQATLRCSPISGHTSVYWYQQALGLGLQFLLWYDEGEERNRGNFPPRFSGRQFPNYSSELNVNALELEDSALYLCASSLGTGFYQPQHFGDGTRLSIL.